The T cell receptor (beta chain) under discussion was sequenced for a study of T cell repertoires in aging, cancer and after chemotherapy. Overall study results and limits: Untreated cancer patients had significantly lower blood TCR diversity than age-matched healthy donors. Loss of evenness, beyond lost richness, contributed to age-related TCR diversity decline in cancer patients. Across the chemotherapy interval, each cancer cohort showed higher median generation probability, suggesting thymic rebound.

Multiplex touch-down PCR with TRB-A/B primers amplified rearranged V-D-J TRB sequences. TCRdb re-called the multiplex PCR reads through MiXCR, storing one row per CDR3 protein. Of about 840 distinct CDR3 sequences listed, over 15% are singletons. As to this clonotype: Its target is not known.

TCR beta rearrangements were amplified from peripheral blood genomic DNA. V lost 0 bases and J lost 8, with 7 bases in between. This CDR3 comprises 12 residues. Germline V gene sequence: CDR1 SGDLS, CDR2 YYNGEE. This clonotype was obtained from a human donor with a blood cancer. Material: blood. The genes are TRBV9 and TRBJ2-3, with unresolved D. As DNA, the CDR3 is TGTGCCAGCAGCGTAGATATCAGTACGCAGTATTTT. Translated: CASSVDISTQYF.